A selection of T cell receptor beta chains follows, all from one sample in a study of human T cells and chemical hapten exposure. TCRdb analysed the 5' RACE reads with MiXCR anew, one entry per CDR3 protein. Of 70,000 to 85,000 distinct CDR3 sequences in the sample, 15% to 20% are singletons; the top ten hold nearly 7%. The receptors here all came from a female donor in good health. Both conserved end residues are part of each CDR3. Each record gives: D gene, J gene, V gene, clone size, CDR3 protein, CDR3 DNA. D genes are given only for firm matches. Expanded clones get a size class; other rows say once, few or many, or leave the size out.

-	TRBJ1-1	TRBV7-9	-	CASSWGGDTEAFF	TGTGCCAGCAGCTGGGGGGGAGACACTGAAGCTTTCTTT
-	TRBJ2-2	TRBV12-3/TRBV12-4	many	CASTREVGELFF	TGTGCCAGCACCAGGGAGGTCGGGGAGCTGTTTTTT
-	TRBJ1-2	TRBV3-1	few	CASSQERGENGYTF	TGTGCCAGCAGCCAAGAGAGGGGCGAAAATGGCTACACCTTC
-	TRBJ1-1	TRBV10-3	few	CAISESRDPMNTEAFF	TGTGCCATCAGTGAGTCTCGGGACCCGATGAACACTGAAGCTTTCTTT
-	TRBJ2-1	TRBV30	few	CAWSVRSSSYNEQFF	TGTGCCTGGAGTGTACGCTCGAGCTCCTACAATGAGCAGTTCTTC
-	TRBJ1-5	TRBV18	few	CASSPTPGSDQPQHF	TGTGCCAGCTCACCAACCCCAGGTTCCGATCAGCCCCAGCATTTT
-	TRBJ2-5	TRBV6-2/TRBV6-3	-	CASTTIGTNLETQYF	TGTGCCAGCACCACAATCGGAACAAATCTAGAGACCCAGTACTTC
-	TRBJ2-3	TRBV3-1	many	CASSLGLLDTQYF	TGTGCCAGCAGCCTAGGACTCCTAGATACGCAGTATTTT
TRBD2	TRBJ2-5	TRBV6-5	-	CASRPGTSGTGGFIETQYF	TGTGCCAGCAGGCCCGGGACTAGCGGGACGGGCGGCTTTATCGAGACCCAGTACTTC
-	TRBJ1-4	TRBV2	few	CASAGPQAVKLFF	TGTGCCAGCGCCGGGCCCCAGGCCGTAAAACTGTTTTTT
-	TRBJ1-2	TRBV7-2	-	CASSLSFRGYTF	TGTGCCAGCAGCTTAAGTTTCCGTGGCTACACCTTC
-	TRBJ2-3	TRBV7-9	few	CASSPFPDTQYF	TGTGCCAGCAGCCCCTTCCCAGATACGCAGTATTTT
-	TRBJ1-1	TRBV6-6	-	CASGVESLGTEAFF	TGTGCCAGCGGAGTAGAATCACTGGGGACTGAAGCTTTCTTT
-	TRBJ1-1	TRBV28	few	CASTPGRGRRFEAFF	TGTGCCAGCACCCCGGGGCGCGGCAGGCGTTTTGAAGCTTTCTTT
-	TRBJ2-7	TRBV5-1	-	CASSFREGQSYEQYF	TGCGCCAGCAGCTTCCGCGAGGGCCAATCCTACGAGCAGTACTTC
-	TRBJ1-5	TRBV7-2	few	CASSQTGLQPQHF	TGTGCCAGCAGCCAAACAGGCCTCCAGCCCCAGCATTTT
TRBD2	TRBJ2-1	TRBV5-6	many	CASSLAGLAGVEEFF	TGTGCCAGCAGCTTGGCCGGGTTAGCGGGAGTAGAGGAGTTCTTC
-	TRBJ1-1	TRBV27	few	CASSFWPLNTEAFF	TGTGCCAGCAGTTTTTGGCCACTGAACACTGAAGCTTTCTTT
TRBD1	TRBJ2-7	TRBV6-5	few	CASSPRTGGPYEQYF	TGTGCCAGCAGTCCAAGGACAGGGGGGCCCTACGAGCAGTACTTC
TRBD2	TRBJ2-1	TRBV29-1	few	CSGERAGEEQFF	TGCAGTGGTGAGCGGGCGGGAGAGGAGCAGTTCTTC
TRBD2	TRBJ2-5	TRBV6-6	few	CASRLAGGQETQYF	TGTGCCAGCAGATTAGCGGGGGGCCAAGAGACCCAGTACTTC
TRBD1	TRBJ1-5	TRBV15	-	CATRQGAANDQPQHF	TGTGCCACCAGACAGGGGGCGGCTAATGATCAGCCCCAGCATTTT
-	TRBJ2-1	TRBV7-2	-	CASSLARGSVTLNEQFF	TGTGCCAGCAGCCTTGCTAGGGGCTCGGTGACATTGAATGAGCAGTTCTTC
-	TRBJ2-7	TRBV20-1	few	CSAPVGGAHSYEQYF	TGCAGTGCTCCCGTTGGAGGGGCCCACTCCTACGAGCAGTACTTC
TRBD2	TRBJ2-5	TRBV12-3/TRBV12-4	-	CASSFSGGAKETQYF	TGTGCCAGCAGTTTCTCCGGGGGGGCAAAAGAGACCCAGTACTTC
TRBD2	TRBJ2-1	TRBV6-5	few	CASSSGLAGYNEQFF	TGTGCCAGCAGTTCCGGACTAGCGGGGTACAATGAGCAGTTCTTC
TRBD2	TRBJ2-7	TRBV11-1	few	CASRRTSGPYEQYF	TGTGCCAGCAGGAGGACTAGCGGACCCTACGAGCAGTACTTC
TRBD1	TRBJ2-5	TRBV5-1	few	CASSSPGGEETQYF	TGCGCCAGCAGCTCTCCAGGGGGCGAGGAGACCCAGTACTTC
TRBD2	TRBJ2-2	TRBV12-3/TRBV12-4	-	CASSPSGIGGELFF	TGTGCCAGCAGTCCTAGCGGGATCGGCGGGGAGCTGTTTTTT
TRBD1	TRBJ2-1	TRBV4-1	few	CASSPNRTGGRGEQFF	TGCGCCAGCAGCCCTAATAGGACAGGGGGGCGGGGTGAGCAGTTCTTC
-	TRBJ1-6	TRBV6-2/TRBV6-3	-	CASSYFGWTLAGEDNSPLHF	TGTGCCAGCAGTTACTTCGGATGGACTCTAGCAGGGGAGGATAATTCACCCCTCCACTTT
-	TRBJ1-1	TRBV6-5	few	CASSSQQAPMNTEAFF	TGTGCCAGCAGTTCCCAGCAGGCCCCAATGAACACTGAAGCTTTCTTT
TRBD1	TRBJ2-7	TRBV30	-	CAWTRGQTYEQYF	TGTGCCTGGACCCGGGGACAGACCTACGAGCAGTACTTC
TRBD1	TRBJ1-1	TRBV2	many	CASRSDRVNTEAFF	TGTGCCAGCAGGTCGGACAGGGTGAACACTGAAGCTTTCTTT
-	TRBJ1-3	TRBV18	-	CASSPRRAVSGNTIYF	TGTGCCAGCTCACCTAGGCGGGCGGTCTCTGGAAACACCATATATTTT
-	TRBJ2-7	TRBV19	few	CASSKTMTVSSYEQYF	TGTGCCAGTAGTAAGACGATGACGGTGAGCTCCTACGAGCAGTACTTC
TRBD2	TRBJ2-1	TRBV7-9	-	CASSLSQLAGINEQFF	TGTGCCAGCAGCTTAAGCCAACTAGCGGGAATAAATGAGCAGTTCTTC
-	TRBJ2-7	TRBV3-1	-	CASSPRDRAYEQYF	TGTGCCAGCAGCCCCCGGGACCGAGCCTACGAGCAGTACTTC
-	TRBJ1-3	TRBV30	-	CAWSGVGPLSGNTIYF	TGTGCCTGGAGTGGAGTGGGACCTCTCTCTGGAAACACCATATATTTT
-	TRBJ2-2	TRBV19	few	CASSTFWAETHTGELFF	TGTGCCAGTAGTACTTTTTGGGCAGAGACCCACACCGGGGAGCTGTTTTTT
TRBD2	TRBJ2-3	TRBV7-2	-	CASSLGGLAGWGGTDTQYF	TGTGCCAGCAGCTTAGGAGGGCTAGCGGGGTGGGGGGGCACAGATACGCAGTATTTT
-	TRBJ1-1	TRBV9	-	CASSVLSTAPTNTEAFF	TGTGCCAGCAGCGTACTGTCGACGGCCCCCACGAACACTGAAGCTTTCTTT
-	TRBJ1-2	TRBV27	-	CASSTSWGGYTF	TGTGCCAGCAGCACCAGCTGGGGCGGCTACACCTTC
-	TRBJ1-4	TRBV5-5	many	CASSLDRADEKLFF	TGTGCCAGCAGCTTGGACAGGGCGGATGAAAAACTGTTTTTT
TRBD1	TRBJ2-2	TRBV12-3/TRBV12-4	few	CASSLGQGENTGELFF	TGTGCCAGCAGTTTAGGACAGGGCGAGAACACCGGGGAGCTGTTTTTT
TRBD1	TRBJ1-1	TRBV7-9	few	CASSYSGTGGEAFF	TGTGCCAGCAGCTACTCCGGGACAGGGGGTGAAGCTTTCTTT
TRBD1	TRBJ2-3	TRBV10-3	-	CAIKRDRDTDTQYF	TGTGCCATCAAACGGGACAGGGACACAGATACGCAGTATTTT
-	TRBJ2-1	TRBV6-2/TRBV6-3	-	CASTLYGISKDEQFF	TGTGCCAGCACCCTGTACGGCATTTCGAAAGATGAGCAGTTCTTC
-	TRBJ1-2	TRBV18	-	CASSPGRSNYGYTF	TGTGCCAGCTCACCGGGGCGGTCTAACTATGGCTACACCTTC
-	TRBJ2-7	TRBV20-1	few	CSAQWTRGFYEQYF	TGCAGTGCTCAGTGGACCCGGGGGTTCTACGAGCAGTACTTC
-	TRBJ1-1	TRBV5-1	few	CASSTEGTEAFF	TGCGCCAGCAGCACGGAGGGGACTGAAGCTTTCTTT
-	TRBJ1-2	TRBV6-2/TRBV6-3	-	CASSPINYGYTF	TGTGCCAGCAGCCCCATTAACTATGGCTACACCTTC
-	TRBJ2-7	TRBV13	-	CASSFTQGEQYF	TGTGCCAGCAGCTTTACGCAAGGCGAGCAGTACTTC